This T cell receptor beta chain was sequenced for a study of T cell responses to AZD1222 COVID-19 vaccine (dated by TCRdb to the early 2020s). For context, the study as a whole: Because spike-specific TCR depth and breadth did not differ between the two schedules, AZD1222 recipients who got a second dose at roughly 4 weeks were pooled with those who got a second dose at roughly 12 weeks. A total of roughly 240 trial participants underwent TCR sequencing, of whom nearly 210 received two doses of AZD1222 and about 25 received two doses of the MenACWY control vaccine. Trial participants were enrolled by age into 18-55, 56-69 and 70-plus year subgroups, with roughly 150, 30 and 60 TCR-sequenced participants respectively.

Read against the paper, the sample's time point label means: baseline before first vaccination. Samples from vaccinated people were obtained from the UK trials COV001 and COV002, which included a single-blind randomized controlled phase 2/3 trial of AZD1222 (ChAdOx1 nCoV-19) in healthy adults. For TCRbeta chain sequencing, PBMC samples from trial participants were taken at day 0 and at day 28 after the second dose. The CDR3 regions of human TCRbeta chains were analyzed by immunosequencing. As for the original processing: Repertoire TCRs were matched against a reference library of SARS-CoV-2-specific TCRs generated with the MIRA antigen-specificity platform. Breadth meant the fraction of unique TCRs that were SARS-CoV-2-associated, whereas depth meant the fraction of total T cells that were SARS-CoV-2-associated. Using the MIRA data, every spike-specific TCR was mapped to the spike region that the TCR reacted to and assigned to either a CD4 or a CD8 class. Log10-transformed breadth and depth values were compared by one-way ANOVA with Sidak's multiple comparisons tests. TCRdb obtained this table from immuneACCESS and retained in-frame rearrangements with V and J assigned. These tables miss some clones; where compared with another copy, unresolved V genes account for less than half of the shortfall, and the remainder is unexplained. V and J calls and clone size follow that table, whereas D and trimming were derived from the DNA. This sample comprises under 150,000 clones, 70% to 90% of them detected only once. The ten largest clonotypes hold approximately 3.5% of the sample.

Broad study findings and their caveats: Reportedly, close to half of the unique spike-specific TCRs recognized epitopes lying outside the regions that are mutated in the B.1.351 and B.1.1.7 variants. Conclusions about previously exposed vaccinees were limited because only a handful of AZD1222 recipients were SARS-CoV-2 seropositive at baseline. Spike-specific TCR breadth and depth rose significantly after two AZD1222 doses compared with day 0 and with MenACWY recipients. Most participants were white British and females outnumbered males, and the authors suggested that clonal diversity may have been underestimated. The 56-69-year group was small, and its depth increase did not reach significance, likely because of low power. Because no samples from the day 14 peak response were available, repertoires could be characterized only after the peak T cell response. CD4 TCRs associated with the vaccine covered the entire spike protein, and the dominant responses were in regions 160-218 and 743-854.

This clone was found once. It has no known antigen specificity. Within one base of it there is no much larger clone, and no base qualities were kept. This clonotype was sampled from an adult in good health. Sequenced here: peripheral blood, sampled on day 0 of AZD1222 vaccination.

The CDR3: CASSLARLGEVPGNTIYF. Here is the DNA: TGTGCCAGCAGCTTAGCGAGGCTAGGGGAAGTTCCTGGAAACACCATATATTTT. Recombination connected TRBV7-8 to TRBJ1-3; possibly the D gene is TRBD1, per 5 matching bases. The V end loses 0 bases and the J end loses 2 bases, and a stretch of 17 bases separates them. The CDR3 covers 18 residues, taking in both the cysteine and the phenylalanine. Only the CDR3 DNA stays, 54 bases, in frame from base 1. Per the germline V gene, SGHVS is the CDR1 and FQNEAQ is the CDR2.